This T cell receptor beta chain was identified during a study of post-analysis software for immune sequencing data. Findings and limits, study-wide: Included in a set of roughly 5 TRBV segments more frequent in patients than controls were TRBV5-6, TRBV5-1 and TRBV20-1.

Every TCR beta cDNA library bore unique molecular identifiers. The T cell input of roughly 0.95 to 11 million gave about half a million cDNA molecules. Via MiXCR, TCRdb re-called the PCR reads, giving one row per CDR3 protein. The table has 550,000 to 700,000 distinct CDR3 sequences, 44% seen once. This clonotype was counted a few times. Its target is not known. A read error may produce the germline difference seen at one junction end. Germline CDR1 reads SEHNR; CDR2 reads FQNEAQ (reference sequence). This CDR3 spans 17 amino acids. The clonotype comes from a girl between 10 and 17 years old with multiple sclerosis. The gene calls are TRBV7-9 and TRBJ2-1, with 7 nucleotides matching TRBD2. Sequences were obtained from blood. In DNA form, the CDR3 reads TGTGCCAGCAGCTTAATTAGCGGGCCCAGGGTCTACAATGGGCAGTTCTTC. This translates into CASSLISGPRVYNGQFF.